This T cell receptor (beta chain) was observed in a study of T cells after yellow fever vaccination. Study context: Low-cell-number fractions underwent preparation using SMART-Seq v4 Ultra Low Input.

Trimming took off 0 bases at V and 2 bases at J, with 8 bases between the two ends. This CDR3 comprises 15 residues. Germline-derived CDR1 and CDR2 are LGHNA and YNFKEQ. TCRdb fed the 5' RACE reads into MiXCR, producing one record per CDR3 protein. The table has hundreds of thousands of distinct CDR3 sequences, 13% seen once. The chain employs TRBV4-2 and TRBJ2-1, with D unresolved. The clonotype comes from a man younger than 40 who received the YFV17D yellow fever vaccine. Sequencing was performed on PBMCs, taken on the day of the yellow fever booster vaccination. The CDR3 spells CASSQDGATYNEQFF. In nucleotides, the CDR3 is TGTGCCAGCAGCCAAGATGGAGCGACCTACAATGAGCAGTTCTTC.